This record concerns one TCR beta chain sequence. Its antigen is unknown. The record has no base qualities; no much larger clone is one base away. Systemically healthy Caucasian individuals from Russia, 39 in total and aged about 6 to 95 years, were included as donors. Around 10 milliliters of peripheral blood were drawn from each donor into EDTA-treated Vacutainer tubes. Ficoll-Paque density-gradient centrifugation was used to isolate PBMCs, with at least 7 million obtained per sample. Total RNA, at least 6 micrograms per sample, was extracted from PBMCs with Trizol reagent. Naive CD45RAhigh/CD27high T cell percentages were measured by flow cytometry on a PBMC aliquot from every donor. Receptors were amplified or captured by 5' RACE. Sequencing was carried out with an Illumina HiSeq 2500. The second PCR ran for roughly 7 to 11 cycles and used a J-beta primer mix along with a sample-barcoded 5' primer. A template-switch 5' adaptor carrying 12 random nucleotides introduced a unique molecular identifier onto each TCR beta cDNA molecule. Each sample yielded at least 3 million CDR3-containing paired-end reads. First-strand cDNA was synthesized from all RNA with the Mint cDNA synthesis kit, primed by a TRBC-specific oligonucleotide. Following uracil-DNA glycosylase treatment, a first 18-cycle PCR with universal primers M1SS and BC2_uni_R was performed on all cDNA. In the source study's methods: For normalization, 1 million high-quality reads, each with a distinct molecular identifier, were randomly selected from each sample. Instead of being binned into consensus sequences, reads with shared molecular identifiers were discarded. CDR3 identification, clonotype clustering and error correction used MiTCR with a Q25 quality threshold and the strictest error-elimination algorithm. Lower-bound total TCR beta diversity was estimated with a nonparametric unseen species model using Euler transformation. In-frame beta chains were kept once TCRdb had trimmed the public reads at Q25 with fastp and called clones with MiXCR. Merged by CDR3 protein, the rows form single entries marked with the most common genes and DNA. Here the V and J calls rest on TCRdb's processing, not on the authors' analysis. The table for this sample lists 1.5 million or so distinct CDR3 sequences; less than 45% of them were counted only once. Together, the top ten hold just over 4% of the sample.

The sample is drawn from a study of blood T cells in healthy people across ages (dated by TCRdb to 2014 to 2015). Regarding the complete study: Template switching captured roughly one uniquely barcoded TCR beta cDNA molecule per two T cells in model experiments. Using the same blood draw, the study looked at two additional independent replicas of 1 million unique cDNA reads for two donors, one aged 18 to 30 and the other aged 80 or older. Using deep sequencing normalized with unique cDNA molecular identifiers, the study measured how TCR beta repertoire diversity changes with age. Four age groups were formed from the donors: young (average roughly 16 years), middle-aged (less than 40), aged (about 68) and long-lived (82). To avoid experimental bias, donors of different ages were randomly spread across the sequencing lanes. Overall results and qualifications from the work: Estimates of total diversity based on one million sequenced T cells were considered lower bounds and underestimates. Donor CMV infection status was unknown, potentially confounding age-related changes in expanded clonotypes. Since profiling was done on bulk unsorted PBMCs, naive and antigen-experienced compartments could not be conclusively compared. As age increased, observed TCR beta diversity per million T cells dropped in a roughly linear way, and a significant reduction was already evident by age 40. The long-lived group showed more naive CD4+ T cells, fewer expanded clones and increased TCR diversity than the aged group, suggesting age selection. There was a strong correlation between observed TCR beta diversity and the percentage of naive T cells measured by flow cytometry.

The material sequenced was blood. The receptor was derived from a young woman in good health.

CDR3 loop: CASSQERGRSVLVEQYF. The DNA reads TGCGCCAGCAGCCAAGAGCGGGGGCGCTCGGTCTTGGTCGAGCAGTACTTC. The chain couples TRBV4-1 to TRBJ2-7; TRBD2 is perhaps the D gene, given 7 matching bases. V loses 0 bases, J loses 6 bases, and the germline ends lie 21 bases apart. Inclusive of the bounding cysteine and phenylalanine, the CDR3 is 17 residues long. The entry retains the CDR3 DNA only, 51 bases that are in frame from base 1. Taken from the germline V gene, the CDR1 and CDR2 loops are MGHRA and YSYEKL.